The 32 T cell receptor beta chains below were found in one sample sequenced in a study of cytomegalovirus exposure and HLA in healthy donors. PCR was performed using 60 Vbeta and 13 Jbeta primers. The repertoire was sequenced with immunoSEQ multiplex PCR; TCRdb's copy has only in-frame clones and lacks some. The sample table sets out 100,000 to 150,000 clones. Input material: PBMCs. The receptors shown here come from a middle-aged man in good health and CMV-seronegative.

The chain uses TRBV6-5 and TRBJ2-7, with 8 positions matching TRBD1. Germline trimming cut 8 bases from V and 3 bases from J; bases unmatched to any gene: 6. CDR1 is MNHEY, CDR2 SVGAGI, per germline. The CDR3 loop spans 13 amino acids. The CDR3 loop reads CASQGASFYEQYF. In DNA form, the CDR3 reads TGTGCCAGCCAGGGGGCCTCCTTCTACGAGCAGTACTTC.

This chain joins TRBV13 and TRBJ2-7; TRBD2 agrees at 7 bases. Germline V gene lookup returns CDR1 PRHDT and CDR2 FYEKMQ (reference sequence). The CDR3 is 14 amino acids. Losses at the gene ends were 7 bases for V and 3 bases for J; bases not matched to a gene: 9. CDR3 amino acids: CASTLGREFYEQYF. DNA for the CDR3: TGTGCCAGCACCCTTGGGCGGGAGTTCTACGAGCAGTACTTC.

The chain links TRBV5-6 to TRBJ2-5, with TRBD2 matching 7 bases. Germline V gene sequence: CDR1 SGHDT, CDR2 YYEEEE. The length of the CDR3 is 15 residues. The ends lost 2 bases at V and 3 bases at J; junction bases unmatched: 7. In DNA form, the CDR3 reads TGTGCCAGCAGCTTTTCCTTTACTAGCGAAGAGACCCAGTACTTC. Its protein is CASSFSFTSEETQYF.

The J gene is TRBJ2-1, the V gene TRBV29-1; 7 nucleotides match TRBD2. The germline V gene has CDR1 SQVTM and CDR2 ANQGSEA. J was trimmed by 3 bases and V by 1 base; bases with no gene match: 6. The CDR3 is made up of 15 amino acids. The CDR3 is CSVEGGGSGYNEQFF. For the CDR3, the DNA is TGCAGCGTTGAAGGGGGCGGGAGTGGCTACAATGAGCAGTTCTTC.

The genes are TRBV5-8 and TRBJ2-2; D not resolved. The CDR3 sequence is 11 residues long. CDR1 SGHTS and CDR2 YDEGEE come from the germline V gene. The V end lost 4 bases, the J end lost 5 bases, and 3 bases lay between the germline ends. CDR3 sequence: CASSRTGELFF. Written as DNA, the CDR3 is TGTGCCAGCAGCCGGACCGGGGAGCTGTTTTTT.

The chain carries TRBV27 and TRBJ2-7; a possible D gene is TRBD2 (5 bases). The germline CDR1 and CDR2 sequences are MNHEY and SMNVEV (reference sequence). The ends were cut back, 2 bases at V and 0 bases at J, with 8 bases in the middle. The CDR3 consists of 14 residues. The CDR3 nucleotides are TGTGCCAGCAGTTTAGTAGGAGGCTCCTACGAGCAGTACTTC. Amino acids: CASSLVGGSYEQYF.

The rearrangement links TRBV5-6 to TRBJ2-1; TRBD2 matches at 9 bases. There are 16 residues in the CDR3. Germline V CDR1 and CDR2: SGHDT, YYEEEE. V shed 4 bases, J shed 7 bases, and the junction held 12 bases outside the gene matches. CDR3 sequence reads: CASSGGWREGRNEQFF. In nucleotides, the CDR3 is TGTGCCAGCAGCGGGGGATGGCGGGAGGGCCGGAATGAGCAGTTCTTC.

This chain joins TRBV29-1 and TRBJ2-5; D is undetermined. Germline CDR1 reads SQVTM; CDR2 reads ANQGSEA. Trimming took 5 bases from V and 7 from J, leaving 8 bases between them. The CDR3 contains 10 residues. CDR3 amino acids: CSVRLGTQYF. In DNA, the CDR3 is TGCAGCGTTAGACTTGGGACCCAGTACTTC.

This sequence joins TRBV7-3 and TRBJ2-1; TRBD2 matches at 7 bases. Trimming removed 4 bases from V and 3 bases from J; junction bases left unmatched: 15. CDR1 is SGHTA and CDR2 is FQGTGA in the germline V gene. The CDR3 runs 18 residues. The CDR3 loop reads CASSSPSGGGEHYNEQFF. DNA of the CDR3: TGTGCCAGCAGCTCCCCCTCCGGGGGAGGGGAACACTACAATGAGCAGTTCTTC.

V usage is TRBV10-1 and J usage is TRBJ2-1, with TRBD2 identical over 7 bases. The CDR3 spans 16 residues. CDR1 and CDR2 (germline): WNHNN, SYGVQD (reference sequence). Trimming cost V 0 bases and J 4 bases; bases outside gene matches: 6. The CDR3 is CASSESGAGKYNEQFF. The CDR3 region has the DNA TGCGCCAGCAGTGAGTCGGGAGCGGGAAAATACAATGAGCAGTTCTTC.

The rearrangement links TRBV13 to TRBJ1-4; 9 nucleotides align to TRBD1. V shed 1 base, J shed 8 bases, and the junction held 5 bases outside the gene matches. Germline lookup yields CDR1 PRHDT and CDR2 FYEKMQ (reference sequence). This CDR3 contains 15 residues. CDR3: CASSLERDRVEKLFF. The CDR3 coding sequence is TGTGCCAGCAGCTTAGAACGGGACAGGGTCGAAAAACTGTTTTTT.

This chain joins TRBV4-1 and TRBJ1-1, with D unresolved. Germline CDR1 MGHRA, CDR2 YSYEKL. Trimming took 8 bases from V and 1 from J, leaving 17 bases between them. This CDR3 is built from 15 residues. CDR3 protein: CASRRSGSGNTEAFF. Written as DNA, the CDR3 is TGCGCCAGCCGTCGAAGCGGCAGCGGGAACACTGAAGCTTTCTTT.

CDR3 sequence reads: CASSPPNRNEQFF. The CDR3 DNA is TGTGCCAGCAGCCCGCCCAATAGAAATGAGCAGTTCTTC. The chain recombines TRBV7-2 with TRBJ2-1; no reliable D call. V lost 5 bases and J 7 bases, leaving 12 bases between the germline ends. This CDR3 region has 13 residues. From germline, CDR1 is SGHTA and CDR2 FQGNSA.

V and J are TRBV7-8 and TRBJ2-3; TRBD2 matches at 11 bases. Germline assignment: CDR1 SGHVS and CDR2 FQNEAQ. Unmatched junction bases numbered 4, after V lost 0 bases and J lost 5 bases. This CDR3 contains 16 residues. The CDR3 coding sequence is TGTGCCAGCAGCTTAGCACTCCTAGCGGGAGGAGATACGCAGTATTTT. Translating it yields CASSLALLAGGDTQYF.

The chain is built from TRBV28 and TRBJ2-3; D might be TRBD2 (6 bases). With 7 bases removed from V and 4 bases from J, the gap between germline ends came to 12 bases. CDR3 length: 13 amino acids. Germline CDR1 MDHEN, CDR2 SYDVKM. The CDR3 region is CASKSPGADTQYF. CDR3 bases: TGTGCCAGCAAATCCCCGGGAGCAGATACGCAGTATTTT.

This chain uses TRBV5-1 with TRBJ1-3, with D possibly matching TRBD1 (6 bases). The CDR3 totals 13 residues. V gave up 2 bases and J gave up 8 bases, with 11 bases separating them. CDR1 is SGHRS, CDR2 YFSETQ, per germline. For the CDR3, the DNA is TGCGCCAGCAGCTTCAGGGGCGCGGACACCATATATTTT. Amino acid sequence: CASSFRGADTIYF.

CDR3 coding DNA: TGTGCCAGTAGAGGAGAGGGAACAGATACGCAGTATTTT. It encodes CASRGEGTDTQYF. V gene TRBV19 combines with J gene TRBJ2-3; weak D call: TRBD2 (5 bases). V was shortened by 6 bases and J by 3 bases, with 10 bases between the two germline ends. In germline, CDR1 is LNHDA, CDR2 SQIVND (reference sequence). The CDR3 has 13 amino acids.

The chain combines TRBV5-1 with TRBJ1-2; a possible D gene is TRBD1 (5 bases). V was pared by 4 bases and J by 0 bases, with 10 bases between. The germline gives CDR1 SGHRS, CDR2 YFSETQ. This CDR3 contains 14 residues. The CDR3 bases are TGCGCCAGCAGCGAGACAGATCCTAACTATGGCTACACCTTC. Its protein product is CASSETDPNYGYTF.

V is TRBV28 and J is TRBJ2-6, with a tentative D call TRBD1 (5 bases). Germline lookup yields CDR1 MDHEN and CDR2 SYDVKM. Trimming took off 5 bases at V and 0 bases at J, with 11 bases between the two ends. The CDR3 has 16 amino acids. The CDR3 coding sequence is TGTGCCAGCAGTCCAATTCAGGGCTCTGGGGCCAACGTCCTGACTTTC. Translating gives CASSPIQGSGANVLTF.

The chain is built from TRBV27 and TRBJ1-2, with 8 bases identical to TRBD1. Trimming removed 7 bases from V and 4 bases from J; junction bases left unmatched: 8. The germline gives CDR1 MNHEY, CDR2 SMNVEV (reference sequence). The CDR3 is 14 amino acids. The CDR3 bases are TGTGCCAGCACCTCGACAGGGGTAGGCTATGGCTACACCTTC. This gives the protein CASTSTGVGYGYTF.

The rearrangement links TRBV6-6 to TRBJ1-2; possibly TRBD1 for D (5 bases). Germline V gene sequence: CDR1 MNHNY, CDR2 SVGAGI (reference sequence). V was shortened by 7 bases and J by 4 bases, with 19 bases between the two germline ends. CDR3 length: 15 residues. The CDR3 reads CASNNRGELGYGYTF. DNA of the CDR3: TGTGCCAGCAACAACCGGGGGGAGTTAGGCTATGGCTACACCTTC.

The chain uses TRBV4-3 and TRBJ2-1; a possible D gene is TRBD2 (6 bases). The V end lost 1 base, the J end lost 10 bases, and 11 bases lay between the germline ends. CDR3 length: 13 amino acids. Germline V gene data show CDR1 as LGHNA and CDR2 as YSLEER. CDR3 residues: CASSQGRGLEQFF. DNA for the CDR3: TGCGCCAGCAGCCAAGGGAGGGGCTTGGAGCAGTTCTTC.

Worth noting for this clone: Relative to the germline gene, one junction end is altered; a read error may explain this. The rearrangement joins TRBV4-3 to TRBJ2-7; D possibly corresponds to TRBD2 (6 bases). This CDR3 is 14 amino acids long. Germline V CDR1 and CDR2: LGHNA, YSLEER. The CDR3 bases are TGCGCCAGCAGCCAAACTAGCACCTCCAACGAGCAGTACTTC. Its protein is CASSQTSTSNEQYF.

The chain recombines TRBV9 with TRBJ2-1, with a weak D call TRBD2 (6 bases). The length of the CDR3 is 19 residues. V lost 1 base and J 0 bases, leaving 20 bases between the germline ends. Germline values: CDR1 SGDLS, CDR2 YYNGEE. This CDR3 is CASSVPPQEGIGSYNEQFF. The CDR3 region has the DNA TGTGCCAGCAGCGTACCCCCGCAGGAGGGGATCGGCTCCTACAATGAGCAGTTCTTC. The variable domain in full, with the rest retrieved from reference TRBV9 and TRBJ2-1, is DSGVTQTPKHLITATGQRVTLRCSPRSGDLSVYWYQQSLDQGLQFLIQYYNGEERAKGNILERFSAQQFPDLHSELNLSSLELGDSALYFCASSVPPQEGIGSYNEQFFGPGTRLTVL.

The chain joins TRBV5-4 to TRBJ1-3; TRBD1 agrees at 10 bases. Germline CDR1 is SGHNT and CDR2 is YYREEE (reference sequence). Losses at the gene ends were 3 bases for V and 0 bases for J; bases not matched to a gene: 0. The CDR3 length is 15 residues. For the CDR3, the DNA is TGTGCCAGCAGCTGGGACAGGGGCTCTGGAAACACCATATATTTT. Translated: CASSWDRGSGNTIYF.

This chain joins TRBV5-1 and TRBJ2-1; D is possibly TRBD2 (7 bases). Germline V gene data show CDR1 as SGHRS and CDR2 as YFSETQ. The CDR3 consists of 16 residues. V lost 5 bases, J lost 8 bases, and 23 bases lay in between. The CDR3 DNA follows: TGCGCCAGCAGACACGGTTATAGGGGGGGGGCTGATGAGCAGTTCTTC. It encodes CASRHGYRGGADEQFF. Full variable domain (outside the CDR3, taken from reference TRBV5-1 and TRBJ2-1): KAGVTQTPRYLIKTRGQQVTLSCSPISGHRSVSWYQQTPGQGLQFLFEYFSETQRNKGNFPGRFSGRQFSNSRSEMNVSTLELGDSALYLCASRHGYRGGADEQFFGPGTRLTVL.

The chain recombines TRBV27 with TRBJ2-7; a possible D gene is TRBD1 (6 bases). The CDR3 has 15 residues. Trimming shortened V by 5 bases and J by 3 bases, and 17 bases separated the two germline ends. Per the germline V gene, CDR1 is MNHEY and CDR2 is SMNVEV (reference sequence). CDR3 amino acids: CASSTIKGQNYEQYF. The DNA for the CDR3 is TGTGCCAGCAGTACGATAAAAGGACAGAACTACGAGCAGTACTTC.

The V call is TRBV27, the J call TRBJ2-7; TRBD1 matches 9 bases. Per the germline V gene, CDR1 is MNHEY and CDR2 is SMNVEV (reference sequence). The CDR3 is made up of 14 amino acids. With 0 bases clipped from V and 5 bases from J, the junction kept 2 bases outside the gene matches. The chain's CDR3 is CASSLSRDRDEQYF. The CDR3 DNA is TGTGCCAGCAGTTTATCGAGGGACAGGGACGAGCAGTACTTC.

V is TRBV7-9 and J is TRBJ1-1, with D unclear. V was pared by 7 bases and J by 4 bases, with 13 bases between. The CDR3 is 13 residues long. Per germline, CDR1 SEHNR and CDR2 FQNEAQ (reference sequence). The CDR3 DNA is TGTGCCAGCACCCAAGGGAGCTCCACTGAAGCTTTCTTT. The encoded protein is CASTQGSSTEAFF.

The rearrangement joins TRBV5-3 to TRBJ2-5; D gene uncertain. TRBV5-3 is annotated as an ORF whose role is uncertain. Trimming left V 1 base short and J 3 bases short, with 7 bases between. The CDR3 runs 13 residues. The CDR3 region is CARSLKPKETQYF. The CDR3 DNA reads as TGTGCCAGAAGCTTGAAGCCTAAAGAGACCCAGTACTTC.

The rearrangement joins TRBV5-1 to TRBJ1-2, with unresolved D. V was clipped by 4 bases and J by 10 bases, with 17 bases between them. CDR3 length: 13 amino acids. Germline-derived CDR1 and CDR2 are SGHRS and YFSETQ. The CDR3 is CASSSTWPGDYTF. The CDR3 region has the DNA TGCGCCAGCAGCAGTACCTGGCCCGGGGACTACACCTTC.

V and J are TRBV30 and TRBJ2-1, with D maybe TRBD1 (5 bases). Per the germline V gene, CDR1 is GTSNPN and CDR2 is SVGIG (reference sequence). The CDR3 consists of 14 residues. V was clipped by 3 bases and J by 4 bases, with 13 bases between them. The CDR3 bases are TGTGCCTGGAGAGGGCTTAGGGGTTACAATGAGCAGTTCTTC. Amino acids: CAWRGLRGYNEQFF. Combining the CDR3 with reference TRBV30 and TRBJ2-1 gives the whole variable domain SQTIHQWPATLVQPVGSPLSLECTVEGTSNPNLYWYRQAAGRGLQLLFYSVGIGQISSEVPQNLSASRPQDRQFILSSKKLLLSDSGFYLCAWRGLRGYNEQFFGPGTRLTVL.